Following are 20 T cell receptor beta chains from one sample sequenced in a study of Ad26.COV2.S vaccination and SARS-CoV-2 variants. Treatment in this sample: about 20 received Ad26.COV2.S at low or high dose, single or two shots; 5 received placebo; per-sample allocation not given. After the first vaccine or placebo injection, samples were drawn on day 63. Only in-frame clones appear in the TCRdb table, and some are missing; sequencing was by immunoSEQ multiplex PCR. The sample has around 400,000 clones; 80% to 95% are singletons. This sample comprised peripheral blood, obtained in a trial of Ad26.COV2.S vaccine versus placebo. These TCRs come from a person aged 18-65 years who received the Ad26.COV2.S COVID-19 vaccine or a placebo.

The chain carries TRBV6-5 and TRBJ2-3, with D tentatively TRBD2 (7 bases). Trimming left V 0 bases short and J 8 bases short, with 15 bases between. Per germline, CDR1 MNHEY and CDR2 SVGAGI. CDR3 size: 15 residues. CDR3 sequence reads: CASSYSVGGAGTQYF. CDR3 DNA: TGTGCCAGCAGTTACTCGGTGGGGGGGGCAGGTACGCAGTATTTT.

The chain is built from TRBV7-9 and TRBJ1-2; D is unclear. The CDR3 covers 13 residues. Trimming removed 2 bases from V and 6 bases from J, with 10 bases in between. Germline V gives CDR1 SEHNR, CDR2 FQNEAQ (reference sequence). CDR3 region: CASSLYQDDGYTF. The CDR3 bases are TGTGCCAGCAGCTTATATCAGGACGATGGCTACACCTTC.

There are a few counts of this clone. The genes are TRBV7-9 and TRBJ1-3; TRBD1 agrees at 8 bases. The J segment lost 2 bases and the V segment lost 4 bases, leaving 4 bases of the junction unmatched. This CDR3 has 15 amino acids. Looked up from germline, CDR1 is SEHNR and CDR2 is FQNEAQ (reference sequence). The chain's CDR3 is CASSSWTGPGNTIYF. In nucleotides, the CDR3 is TGTGCCAGCAGCTCTTGGACAGGGCCTGGAAACACCATATATTTT.

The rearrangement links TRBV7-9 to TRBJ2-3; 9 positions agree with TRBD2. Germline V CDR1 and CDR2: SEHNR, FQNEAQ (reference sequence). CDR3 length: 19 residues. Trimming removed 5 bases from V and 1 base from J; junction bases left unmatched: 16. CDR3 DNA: TGTGCCAGCAGCCAACGGGGGCTAGCGGGAAGGGCCCGCACAGATACGCAGTATTTT. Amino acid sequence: CASSQRGLAGRARTDTQYF. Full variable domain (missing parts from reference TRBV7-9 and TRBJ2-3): DTGVSQNPRHKITKRGQNVTFRCDPISEHNRLYWYRQTLGQGPEFLTYFQNEAQLEKSRLLSDRFSAERPKGSFSTLEIQRTEQGDSAMYLCASSQRGLAGRARTDTQYFGPGTRLTVL.

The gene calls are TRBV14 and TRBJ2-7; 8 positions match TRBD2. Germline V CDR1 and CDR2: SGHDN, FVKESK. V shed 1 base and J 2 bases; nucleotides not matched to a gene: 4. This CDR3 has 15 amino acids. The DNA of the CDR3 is TGTGCCAGCAGCCAAGTAACTAGCGGTGCCTACGAGCAGTACTTC. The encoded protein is CASSQVTSGAYEQYF.

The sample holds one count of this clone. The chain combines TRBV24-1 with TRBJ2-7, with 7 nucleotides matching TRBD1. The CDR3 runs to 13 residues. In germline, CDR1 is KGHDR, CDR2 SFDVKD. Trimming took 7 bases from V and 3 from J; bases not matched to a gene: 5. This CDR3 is CATRTGSFYEQYF. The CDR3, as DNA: TGTGCCACCAGGACAGGGAGTTTCTACGAGCAGTACTTC.

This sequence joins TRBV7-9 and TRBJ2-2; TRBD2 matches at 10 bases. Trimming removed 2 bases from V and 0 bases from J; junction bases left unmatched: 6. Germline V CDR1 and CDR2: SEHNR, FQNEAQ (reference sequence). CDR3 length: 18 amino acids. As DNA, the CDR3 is TGTGCCAGCAGCTTACATACTAGCGGGATTTCGAACACCGGGGAGCTGTTTTTT. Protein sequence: CASSLHTSGISNTGELFF.

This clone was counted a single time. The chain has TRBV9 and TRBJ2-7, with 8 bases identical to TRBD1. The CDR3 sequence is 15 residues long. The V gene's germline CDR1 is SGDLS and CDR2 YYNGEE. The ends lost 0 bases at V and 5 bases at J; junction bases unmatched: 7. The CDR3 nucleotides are TGTGCCAGCAGCGTAGGGAAAGGACAGGGTCACGAGCAGTACTTC. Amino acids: CASSVGKGQGHEQYF.

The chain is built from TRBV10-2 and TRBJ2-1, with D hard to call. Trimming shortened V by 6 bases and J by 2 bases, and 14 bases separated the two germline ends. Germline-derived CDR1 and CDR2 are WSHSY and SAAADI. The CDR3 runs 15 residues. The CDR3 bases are TGCGCCAGCAGCCACCCCAGAATGGCCTACAATGAGCAGTTCTTC. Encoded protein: CASSHPRMAYNEQFF.

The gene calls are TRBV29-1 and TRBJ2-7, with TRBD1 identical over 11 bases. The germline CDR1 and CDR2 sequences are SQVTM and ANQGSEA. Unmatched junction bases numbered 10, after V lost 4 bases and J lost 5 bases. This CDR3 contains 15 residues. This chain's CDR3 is CSVVGWDRGIHEQYF. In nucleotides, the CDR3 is TGCAGCGTTGTCGGCTGGGACAGGGGGATCCACGAGCAGTACTTC.

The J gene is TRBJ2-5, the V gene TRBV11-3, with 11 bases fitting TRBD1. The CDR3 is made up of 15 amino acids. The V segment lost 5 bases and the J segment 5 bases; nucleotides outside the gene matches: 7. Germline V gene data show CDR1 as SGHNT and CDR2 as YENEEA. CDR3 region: CASSPGTGGWETQYF. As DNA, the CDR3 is TGTGCCAGCAGCCCGGGGACAGGGGGTTGGGAGACCCAGTACTTC.

Written as DNA, the CDR3 is TGTGCCAGCAGTGGCTTGAACTATGGCTACACCTTC. It is translated as CASSGLNYGYTF. The chain recombines TRBV28 with TRBJ1-2, with D unresolved. This CDR3 spans 12 amino acids. The germline V gene has CDR1 MDHEN and CDR2 SYDVKM. The V end was cut by 5 bases, the J end by 2 bases, with 6 bases between.

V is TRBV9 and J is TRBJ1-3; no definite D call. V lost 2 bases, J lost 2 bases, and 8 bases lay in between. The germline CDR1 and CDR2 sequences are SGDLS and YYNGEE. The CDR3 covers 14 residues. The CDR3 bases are TGTGCCAGCAGCGTGTGGGAAACTGGAAACACCATATATTTT. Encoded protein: CASSVWETGNTIYF.

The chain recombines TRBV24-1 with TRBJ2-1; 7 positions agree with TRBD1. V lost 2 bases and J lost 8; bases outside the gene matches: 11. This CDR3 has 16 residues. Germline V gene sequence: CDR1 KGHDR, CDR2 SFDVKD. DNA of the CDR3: TGTGCCACCAGTGATTCCTCGAGACAGGGTAAGCATGAGCAGTTCTTC. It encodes CATSDSSRQGKHEQFF.

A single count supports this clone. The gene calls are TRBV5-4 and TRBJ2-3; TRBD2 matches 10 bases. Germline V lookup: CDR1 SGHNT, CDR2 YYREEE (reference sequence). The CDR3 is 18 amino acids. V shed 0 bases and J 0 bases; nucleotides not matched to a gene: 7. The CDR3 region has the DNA TGTGCCAGCAGCTTGGTAGGACTAGCGGTAGCTAGCACAGATACGCAGTATTTT. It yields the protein CASSLVGLAVASTDTQYF.

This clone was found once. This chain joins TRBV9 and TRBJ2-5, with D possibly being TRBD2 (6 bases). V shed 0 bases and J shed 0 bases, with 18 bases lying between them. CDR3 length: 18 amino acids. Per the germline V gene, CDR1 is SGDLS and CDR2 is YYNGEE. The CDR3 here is CASSVGADGSAYQETQYF. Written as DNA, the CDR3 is TGTGCCAGCAGCGTAGGGGCAGACGGGAGTGCGTACCAAGAGACCCAGTACTTC.

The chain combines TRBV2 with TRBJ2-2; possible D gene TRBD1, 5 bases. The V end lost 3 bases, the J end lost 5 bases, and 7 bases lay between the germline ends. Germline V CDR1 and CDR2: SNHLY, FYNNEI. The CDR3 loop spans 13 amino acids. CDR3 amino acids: CASSEAGTGELFF. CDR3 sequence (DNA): TGTGCCAGCAGTGAGGCAGGGACCGGGGAGCTGTTTTTT.

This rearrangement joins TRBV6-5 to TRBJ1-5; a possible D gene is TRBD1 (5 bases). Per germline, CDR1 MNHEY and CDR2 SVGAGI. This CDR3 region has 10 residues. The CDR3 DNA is TGTGCTAGACCGGGGGGATTCCTGCATTTT. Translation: CARPGGFLHF.

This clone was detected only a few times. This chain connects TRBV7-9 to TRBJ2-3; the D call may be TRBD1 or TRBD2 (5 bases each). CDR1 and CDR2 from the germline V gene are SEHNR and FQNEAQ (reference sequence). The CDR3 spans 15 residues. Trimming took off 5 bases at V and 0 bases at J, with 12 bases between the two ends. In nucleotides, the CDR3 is TGTGCCAGCAGCCTTCTGGGACCCAGCACAGATACGCAGTATTTT. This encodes CASSLLGPSTDTQYF.

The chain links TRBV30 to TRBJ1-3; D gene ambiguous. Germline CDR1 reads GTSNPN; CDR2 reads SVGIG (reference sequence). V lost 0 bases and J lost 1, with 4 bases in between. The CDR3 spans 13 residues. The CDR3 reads CAWSVGSGNTIYF. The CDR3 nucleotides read TGTGCCTGGAGTGTAGGATCTGGAAACACCATATATTTT.